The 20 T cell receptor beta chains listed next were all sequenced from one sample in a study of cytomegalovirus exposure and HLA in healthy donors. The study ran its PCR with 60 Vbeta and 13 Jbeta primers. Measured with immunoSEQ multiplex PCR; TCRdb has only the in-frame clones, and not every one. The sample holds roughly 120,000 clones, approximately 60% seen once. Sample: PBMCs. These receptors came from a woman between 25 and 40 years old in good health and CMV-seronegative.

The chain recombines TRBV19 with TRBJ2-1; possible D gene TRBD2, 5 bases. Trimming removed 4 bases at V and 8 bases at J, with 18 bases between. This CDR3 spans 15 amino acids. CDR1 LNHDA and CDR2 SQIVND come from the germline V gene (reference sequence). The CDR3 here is CASSTSRTDSDEQFF. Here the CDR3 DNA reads TGTGCCAGTAGTACCTCCCGAACGGACTCGGATGAGCAGTTCTTC. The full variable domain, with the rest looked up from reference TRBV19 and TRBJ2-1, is DGGITQSPKYLFRKEGQNVTLSCEQNLNHDAMYWYRQDPGQGLRLIYYSQIVNDFQKGDIAEGYSVSREKKESFPLTVTSAQKNPTAFYLCASSTSRTDSDEQFFGPGTRLTVL.

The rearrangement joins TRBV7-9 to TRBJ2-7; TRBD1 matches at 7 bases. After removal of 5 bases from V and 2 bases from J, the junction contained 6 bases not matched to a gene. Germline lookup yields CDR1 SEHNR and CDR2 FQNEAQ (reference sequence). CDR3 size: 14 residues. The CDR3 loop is CASSHPDRPYEQYF. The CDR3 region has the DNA TGTGCCAGCAGCCATCCGGACAGGCCCTACGAGCAGTACTTC.

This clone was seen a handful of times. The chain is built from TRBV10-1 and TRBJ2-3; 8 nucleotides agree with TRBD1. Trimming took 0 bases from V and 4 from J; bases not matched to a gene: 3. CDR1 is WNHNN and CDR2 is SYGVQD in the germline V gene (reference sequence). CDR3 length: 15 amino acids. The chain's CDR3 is CASSESPTGADTQYF. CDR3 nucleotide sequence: TGCGCCAGCAGTGAGTCTCCGACAGGGGCAGATACGCAGTATTTT.

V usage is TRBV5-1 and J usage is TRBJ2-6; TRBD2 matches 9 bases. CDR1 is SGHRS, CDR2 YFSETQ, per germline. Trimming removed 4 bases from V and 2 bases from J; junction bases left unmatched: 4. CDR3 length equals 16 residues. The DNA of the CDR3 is TGCGCCAGCAGCGCGGGAGGGACAGCTGGGGCCAACGTCCTGACTTTC. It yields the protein CASSAGGTAGANVLTF.

The CDR3 DNA is TGTGCCTGGAGGGGGCCAGTACAAGAGACCCAGTACTTC. This gives the protein CAWRGPVQETQYF. V gene TRBV30 combines with J gene TRBJ2-5, with D perhaps TRBD1 (5 bases). The CDR3 contains 13 residues. V was cut by 3 bases and J by 2 bases, with 10 bases left in between. Germline CDR1 and CDR2: GTSNPN and SVGIG (reference sequence).

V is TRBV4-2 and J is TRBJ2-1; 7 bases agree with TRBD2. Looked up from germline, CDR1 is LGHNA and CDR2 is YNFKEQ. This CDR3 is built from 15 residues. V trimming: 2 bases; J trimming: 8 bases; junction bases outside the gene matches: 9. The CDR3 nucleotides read TGTGCCAGCAGCCAACCGGGACTAAATCGGGATGAGCAGTTCTTC. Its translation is CASSQPGLNRDEQFF.

The CDR3 sequence is CASSITGGNTGELFF. The CDR3 DNA reads TGTGCCAGCAGCATAACGGGGGGGAACACCGGGGAGCTGTTTTTT. This chain uses TRBV4-2 with TRBJ2-2; 7 nucleotides line up with TRBD2. The germline gives CDR1 LGHNA, CDR2 YNFKEQ. V lost 5 bases and J lost 1; bases outside the gene matches: 4. The CDR3 spans 15 residues.

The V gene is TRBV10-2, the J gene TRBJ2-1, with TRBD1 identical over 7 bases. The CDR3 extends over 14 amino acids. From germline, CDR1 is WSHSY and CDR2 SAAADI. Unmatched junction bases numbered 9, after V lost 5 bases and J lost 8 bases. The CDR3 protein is CASSQGDAWYEQFF. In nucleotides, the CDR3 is TGCGCCAGCAGTCAGGGGGACGCGTGGTATGAGCAGTTCTTC.

CDR3 bases: TGTGCCAGCAGTTACGGACAGGGGCAAAGTCCGTACGAGCAGTACTTC. It translates to CASSYGQGQSPYEQYF. This chain connects TRBV6-6 to TRBJ2-7; TRBD1 matches at 9 bases. V was pared by 2 bases and J by 4 bases, with 9 bases of the junction left unmatched. CDR3 length: 16 amino acids. From germline, CDR1 is MNHNY and CDR2 SVGAGI (reference sequence).

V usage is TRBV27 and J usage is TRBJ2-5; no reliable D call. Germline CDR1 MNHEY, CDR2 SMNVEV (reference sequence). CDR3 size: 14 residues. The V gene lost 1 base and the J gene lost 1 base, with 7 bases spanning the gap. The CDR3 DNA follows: TGTGCCAGCAGTTTATTTGCGGCCCAAGAGACCCAGTACTTC. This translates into CASSLFAAQETQYF.

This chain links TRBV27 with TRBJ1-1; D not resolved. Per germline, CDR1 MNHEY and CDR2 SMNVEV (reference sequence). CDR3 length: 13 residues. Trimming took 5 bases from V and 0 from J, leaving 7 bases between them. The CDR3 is CASSPLMNTEAFF. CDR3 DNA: TGTGCCAGCAGTCCCCTTATGAACACTGAAGCTTTCTTT.

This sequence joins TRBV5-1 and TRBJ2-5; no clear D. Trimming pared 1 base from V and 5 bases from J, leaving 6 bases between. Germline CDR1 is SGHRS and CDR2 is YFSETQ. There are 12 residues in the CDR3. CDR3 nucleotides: TGCGCCAGCAGCTTGATTCGGGAGACCCAGTACTTC. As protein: CASSLIRETQYF.

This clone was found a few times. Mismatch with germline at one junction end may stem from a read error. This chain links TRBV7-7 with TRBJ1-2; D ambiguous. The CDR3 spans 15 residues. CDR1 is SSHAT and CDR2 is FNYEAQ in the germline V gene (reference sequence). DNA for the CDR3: TGTGCTAGCAGCCAGCCGGGCCGCGGGTCTTATGGCTACACCTTC. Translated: CASSQPGRGSYGYTF.

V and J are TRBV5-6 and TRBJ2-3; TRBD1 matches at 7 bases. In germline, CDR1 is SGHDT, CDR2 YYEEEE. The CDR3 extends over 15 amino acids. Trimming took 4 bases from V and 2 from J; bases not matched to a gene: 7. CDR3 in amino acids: CASSPGTALTDTQYF. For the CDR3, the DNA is TGTGCCAGCAGCCCCGGGACAGCCCTCACAGATACGCAGTATTTT.

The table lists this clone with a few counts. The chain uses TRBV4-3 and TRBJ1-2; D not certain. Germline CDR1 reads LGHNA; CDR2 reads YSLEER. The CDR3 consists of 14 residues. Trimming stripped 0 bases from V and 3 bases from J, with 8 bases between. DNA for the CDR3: TGCGCCAGCAGCCAAGAGATCACGGACTATGGCTACACCTTC. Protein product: CASSQEITDYGYTF.

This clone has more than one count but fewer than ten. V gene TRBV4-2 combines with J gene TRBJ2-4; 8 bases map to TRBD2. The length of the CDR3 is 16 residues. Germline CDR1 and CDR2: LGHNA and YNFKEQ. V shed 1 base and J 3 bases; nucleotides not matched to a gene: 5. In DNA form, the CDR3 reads TGTGCCAGCAGCCAAGGGGGGAGCGGGGGCAAAAACATTCAGTACTTC. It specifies CASSQGGSGGKNIQYF.

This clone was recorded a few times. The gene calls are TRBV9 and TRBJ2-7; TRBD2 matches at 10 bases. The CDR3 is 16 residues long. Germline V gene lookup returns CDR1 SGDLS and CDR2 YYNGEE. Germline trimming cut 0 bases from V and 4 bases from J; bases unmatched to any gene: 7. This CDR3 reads CASSVGVAGGRYEQYF. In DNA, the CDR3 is TGTGCCAGCAGCGTAGGAGTAGCGGGAGGTCGGTACGAGCAGTACTTC.

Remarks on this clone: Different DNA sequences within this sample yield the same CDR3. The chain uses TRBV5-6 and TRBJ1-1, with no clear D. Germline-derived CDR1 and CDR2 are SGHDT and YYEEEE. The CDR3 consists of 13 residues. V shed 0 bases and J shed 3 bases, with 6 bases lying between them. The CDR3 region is CASSLGRDTEAFF. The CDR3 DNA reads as TGTGCCAGCAGCTTGGGCCGAGACACTGAAGCTTTCTTT.

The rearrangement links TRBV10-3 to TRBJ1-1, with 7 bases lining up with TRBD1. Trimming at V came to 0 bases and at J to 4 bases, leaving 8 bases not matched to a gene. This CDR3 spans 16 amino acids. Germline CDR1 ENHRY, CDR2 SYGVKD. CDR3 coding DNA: TGTGCCATCAGTGAGTCTGCGACAGGGATGGGCACTGAAGCTTTCTTT. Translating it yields CAISESATGMGTEAFF.

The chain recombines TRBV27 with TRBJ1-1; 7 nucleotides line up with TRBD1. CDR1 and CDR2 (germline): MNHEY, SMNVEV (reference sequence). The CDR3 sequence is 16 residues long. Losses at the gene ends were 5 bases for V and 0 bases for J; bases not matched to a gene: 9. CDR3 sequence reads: CASSLLQQGMNTEAFF. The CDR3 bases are TGTGCCAGCAGTCTCCTACAACAGGGGATGAACACTGAAGCTTTCTTT.